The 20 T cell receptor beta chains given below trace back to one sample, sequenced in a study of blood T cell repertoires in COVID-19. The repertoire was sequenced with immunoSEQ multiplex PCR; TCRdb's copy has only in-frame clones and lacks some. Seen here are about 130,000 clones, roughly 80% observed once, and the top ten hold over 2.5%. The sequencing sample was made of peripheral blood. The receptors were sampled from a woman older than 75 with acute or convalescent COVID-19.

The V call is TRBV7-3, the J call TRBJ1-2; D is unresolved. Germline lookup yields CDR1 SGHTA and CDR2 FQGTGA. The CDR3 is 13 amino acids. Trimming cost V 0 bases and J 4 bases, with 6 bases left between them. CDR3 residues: CASSLTSVYGYTF. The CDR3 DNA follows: TGTGCCAGCAGCTTAACGAGTGTCTATGGCTACACCTTC.

The CDR3 loop is CASSFRGSSTDTQYF. In DNA form, the CDR3 reads TGTGCCAGCAGCTTCAGGGGGTCGAGCACAGATACGCAGTATTTT. The V gene is TRBV7-3, the J gene TRBJ2-3, with 7 bases identical to TRBD1. The V gene end was trimmed by 3 bases and the J gene end by 0 bases; junction bases not matched to a gene: 3. Germline CDR1 SGHTA, CDR2 FQGTGA. This CDR3 spans 15 amino acids.

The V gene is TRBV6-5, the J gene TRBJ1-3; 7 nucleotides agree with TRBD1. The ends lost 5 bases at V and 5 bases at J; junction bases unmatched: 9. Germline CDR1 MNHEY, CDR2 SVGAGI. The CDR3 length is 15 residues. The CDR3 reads CASSIQGSGRNTIYF. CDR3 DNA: TGTGCCAGCAGTATACAGGGGTCTGGACGAAACACCATATATTTT.

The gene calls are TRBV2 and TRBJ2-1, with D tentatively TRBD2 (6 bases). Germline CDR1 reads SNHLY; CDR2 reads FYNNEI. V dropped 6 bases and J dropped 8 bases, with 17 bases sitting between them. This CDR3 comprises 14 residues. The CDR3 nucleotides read TGTGCCAGCAGGTGGCAGGGAGGAAAGGATGAGCAGTTCTTC. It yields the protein CASRWQGGKDEQFF.

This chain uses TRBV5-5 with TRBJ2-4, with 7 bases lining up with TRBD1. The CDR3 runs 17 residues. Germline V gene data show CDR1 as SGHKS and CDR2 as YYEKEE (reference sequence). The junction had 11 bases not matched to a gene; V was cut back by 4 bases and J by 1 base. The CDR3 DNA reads TGTGCCAGCAGCGCCGGGACAGCAAGTTCGGCCAAAAACATTCAGTACTTC. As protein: CASSAGTASSAKNIQYF.

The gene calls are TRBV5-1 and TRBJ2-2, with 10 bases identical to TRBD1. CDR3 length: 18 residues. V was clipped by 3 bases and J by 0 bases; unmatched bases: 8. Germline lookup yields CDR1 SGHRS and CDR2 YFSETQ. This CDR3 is CASSWGTGASANTGELFF. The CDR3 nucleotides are TGCGCCAGCAGCTGGGGGACAGGGGCAAGTGCGAACACCGGGGAGCTGTTTTTT.

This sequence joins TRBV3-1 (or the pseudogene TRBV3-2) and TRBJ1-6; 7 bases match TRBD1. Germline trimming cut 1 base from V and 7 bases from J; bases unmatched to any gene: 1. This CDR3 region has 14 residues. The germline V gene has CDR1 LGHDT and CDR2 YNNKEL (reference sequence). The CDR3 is CASSQGQGNSPLHF. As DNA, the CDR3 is TGTGCCAGCAGCCAAGGACAGGGAAATTCACCCCTCCACTTT.

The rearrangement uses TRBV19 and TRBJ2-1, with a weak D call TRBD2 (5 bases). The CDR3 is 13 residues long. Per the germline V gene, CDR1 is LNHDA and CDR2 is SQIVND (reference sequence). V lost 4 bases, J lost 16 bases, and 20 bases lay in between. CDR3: CASSTGPTAEVFF. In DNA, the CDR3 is TGTGCCAGTAGTACTGGCCCCACCGCGGAGGTTTTCTTC.

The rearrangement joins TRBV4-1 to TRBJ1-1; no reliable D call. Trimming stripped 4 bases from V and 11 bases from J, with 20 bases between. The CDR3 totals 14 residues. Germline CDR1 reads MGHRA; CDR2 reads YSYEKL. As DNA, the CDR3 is TGCGCCAGCAGCCCCGGAAGATCCCCAGGAGGCGCTTTCTTT. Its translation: CASSPGRSPGGAFF.

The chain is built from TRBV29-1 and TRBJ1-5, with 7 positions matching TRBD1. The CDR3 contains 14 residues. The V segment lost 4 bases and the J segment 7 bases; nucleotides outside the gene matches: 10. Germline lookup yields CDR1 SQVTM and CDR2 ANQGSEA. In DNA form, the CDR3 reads TGCAGCGTTGCGTGGACAGGTACAAACCAGCCCCAGCATTTT. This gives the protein CSVAWTGTNQPQHF.

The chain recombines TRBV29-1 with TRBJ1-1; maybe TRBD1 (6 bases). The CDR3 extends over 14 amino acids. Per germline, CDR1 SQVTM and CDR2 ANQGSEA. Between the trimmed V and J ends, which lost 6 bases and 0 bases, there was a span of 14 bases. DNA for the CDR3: TGCAGCGTCCCCGGGGGGCTCTTGAACACTGAAGCTTTCTTT. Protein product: CSVPGGLLNTEAFF.

CDR3 DNA: TGTGCCAGCAGCCTGGGGGGGTGGAGGGATCCCTCCTCCTACGAGCAGTACTTC. As protein: CASSLGGWRDPSSYEQYF. The chain is built from TRBV11-2 and TRBJ2-7; 7 positions match TRBD2. This CDR3 region has 18 residues. Trimming at V came to 5 bases and at J to 0 bases, leaving 16 bases not matched to a gene. Germline lookup yields CDR1 SGHAT and CDR2 FQNNGV.

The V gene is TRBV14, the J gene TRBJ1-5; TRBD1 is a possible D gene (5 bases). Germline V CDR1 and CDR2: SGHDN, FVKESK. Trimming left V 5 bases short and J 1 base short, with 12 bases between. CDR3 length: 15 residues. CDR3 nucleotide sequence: TGTGCCAGCAGCATGCGCAGGGTAAGCAATCAGCCCCAGCATTTT. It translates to CASSMRRVSNQPQHF.

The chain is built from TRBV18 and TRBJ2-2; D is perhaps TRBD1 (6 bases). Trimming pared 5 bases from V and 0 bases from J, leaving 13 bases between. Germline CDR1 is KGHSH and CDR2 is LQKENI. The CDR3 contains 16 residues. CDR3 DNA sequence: TGTGCCAGCTCATCAACCGGGACAACGAACACCGGGGAGCTGTTTTTT. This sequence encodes CASSSTGTTNTGELFF.

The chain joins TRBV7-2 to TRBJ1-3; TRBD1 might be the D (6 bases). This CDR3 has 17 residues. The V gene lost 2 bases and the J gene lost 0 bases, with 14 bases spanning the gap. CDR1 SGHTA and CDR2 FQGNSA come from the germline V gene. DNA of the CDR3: TGTGCCAGCAGCTTAACCGGAACAGGGCGCTCTGGAAACACCATATATTTT. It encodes CASSLTGTGRSGNTIYF.

The CDR3 DNA reads TGTGCCAGCAGCTTAGGAACGGCGGAAGTTAACTATGGCTACACCTTC. Its protein is CASSLGTAEVNYGYTF. The rearrangement links TRBV11-2 to TRBJ1-2, with D unclear. V lost 1 base to trimming and J lost 1 base, with 13 bases between them. Germline assignment: CDR1 SGHAT and CDR2 FQNNGV. The CDR3 contains 16 residues.

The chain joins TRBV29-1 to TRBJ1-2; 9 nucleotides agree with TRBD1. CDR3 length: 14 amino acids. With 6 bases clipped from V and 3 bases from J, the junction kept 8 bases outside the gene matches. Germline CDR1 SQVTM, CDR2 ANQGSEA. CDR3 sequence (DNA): TGCAGCGTGGGACAGGGCCTCTCTGACTATGGCTACACCTTC. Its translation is CSVGQGLSDYGYTF.

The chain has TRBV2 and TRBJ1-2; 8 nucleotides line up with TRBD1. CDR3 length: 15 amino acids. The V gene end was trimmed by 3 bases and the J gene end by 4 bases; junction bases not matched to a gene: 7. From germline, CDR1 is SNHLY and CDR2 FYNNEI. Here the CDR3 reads CASSEGQATLYGYTF. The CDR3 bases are TGTGCCAGCAGTGAGGGACAGGCTACCCTCTATGGCTACACCTTC.

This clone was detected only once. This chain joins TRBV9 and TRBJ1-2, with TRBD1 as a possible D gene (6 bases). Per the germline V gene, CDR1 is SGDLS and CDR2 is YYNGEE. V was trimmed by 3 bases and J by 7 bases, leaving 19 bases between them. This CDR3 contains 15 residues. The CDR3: CASSEGGIRRGGYTF. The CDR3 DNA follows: TGTGCCAGCAGCGAGGGGGGGATCCGGAGGGGTGGCTACACCTTC.

The CDR3 sequence: CASSGLTVPNSPLHF. Here the CDR3 DNA reads TGTGCCAGCAGCGGACTGACGGTGCCTAATTCACCCCTCCACTTT. The chain uses TRBV9 and TRBJ1-6; D gene unclear. The germline V gene encodes CDR1 SGDLS and CDR2 YYNGEE. V dropped 3 bases and J dropped 6 bases, with 13 bases sitting between them. This CDR3 contains 15 residues.